Many counts were recorded for the clone carrying this TCR beta chain. Its ends do not fully match the called genes, so a read error is possible. This sample is part of a study of patients and donors after allogeneic stem cell transplantation. TCRdb analysed the RT-PCR reads with MiXCR anew, one entry per CDR3 protein. The table has 70,000 to 95,000 distinct CDR3 sequences, 5% seen once. The germline gives CDR1 SSHAT, CDR2 FNYEAQ (reference sequence). The CDR3 has 12 residues. Sequencing was performed on blood, either unsorted or a sorted T cell fraction (not recorded which). The source is a human donor who was either an allogeneic HSCT recipient or a stem cell or donor lymphocyte infusion donor (not recorded which). It is not recorded whose cells these are; they may come from a transplant donor. The rearrangement uses TRBV7-7 and TRBJ2-1, with unresolved D. DNA of the CDR3: TGTGCTAGCAGCTTAGTCAGCCATGAGCAGTTCTTC. This gives the protein CASSLVSHEQFF.